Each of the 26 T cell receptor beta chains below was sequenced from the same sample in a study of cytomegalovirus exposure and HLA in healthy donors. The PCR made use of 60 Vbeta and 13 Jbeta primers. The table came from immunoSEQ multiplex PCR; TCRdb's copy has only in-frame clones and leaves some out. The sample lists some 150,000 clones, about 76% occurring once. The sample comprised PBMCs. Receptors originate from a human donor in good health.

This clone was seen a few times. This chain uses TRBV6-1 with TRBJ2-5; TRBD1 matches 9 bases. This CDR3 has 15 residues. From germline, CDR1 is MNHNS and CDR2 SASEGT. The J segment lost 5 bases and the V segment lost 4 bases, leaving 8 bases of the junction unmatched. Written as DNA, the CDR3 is TGTGCCAGCAGTGCCCGGGACAGGGTTGGGGAGACCCAGTACTTC. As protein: CASSARDRVGETQYF.

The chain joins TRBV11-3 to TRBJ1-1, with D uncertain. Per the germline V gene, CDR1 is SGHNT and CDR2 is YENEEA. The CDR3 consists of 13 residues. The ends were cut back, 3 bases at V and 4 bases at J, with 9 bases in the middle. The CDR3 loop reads CASSFNTFTEAFF. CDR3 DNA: TGTGCCAGCAGCTTCAATACTTTCACTGAAGCTTTCTTT. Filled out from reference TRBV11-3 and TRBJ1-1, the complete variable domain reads EAGVVQSPRYKIIEKKQPVAFWCNPISGHNTLYWYLQNLGQGPELLIRYENEEAVDDSQLPKDRFSAERLKGVDSTLKIQPAELGDSAVYLCASSFNTFTEAFFGQGTRLTVV.

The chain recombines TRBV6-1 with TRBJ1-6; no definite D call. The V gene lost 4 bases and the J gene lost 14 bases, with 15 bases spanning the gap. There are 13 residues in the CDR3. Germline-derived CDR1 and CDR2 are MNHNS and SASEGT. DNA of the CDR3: TGTGCCAGCAGTGGGGGAGAGCACTTGGCCCTCCACTTT. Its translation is CASSGGEHLALHF.

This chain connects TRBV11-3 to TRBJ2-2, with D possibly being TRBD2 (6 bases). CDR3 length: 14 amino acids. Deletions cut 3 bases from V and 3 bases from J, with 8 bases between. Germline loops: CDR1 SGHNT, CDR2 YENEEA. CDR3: CASSLERDTGELFF. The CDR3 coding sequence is TGTGCCAGCAGCTTGGAGCGGGACACCGGGGAGCTGTTTTTT.

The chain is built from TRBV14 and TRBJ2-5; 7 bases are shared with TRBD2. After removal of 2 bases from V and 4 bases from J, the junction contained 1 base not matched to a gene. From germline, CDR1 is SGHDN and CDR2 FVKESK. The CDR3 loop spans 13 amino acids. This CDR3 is CASSQWGGETQYF. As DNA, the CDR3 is TGTGCCAGCAGCCAATGGGGGGGAGAGACCCAGTACTTC. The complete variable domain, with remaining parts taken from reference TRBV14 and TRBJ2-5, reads EAGVTQFPSHSVIEKGQTVTLRCDPISGHDNLYWYRRVMGKEIKFLLHFVKESKQDESGMPNNRFLAERTGGTYSTLKVQPAELEDSGVYFCASSQWGGETQYFGPGTRLLVL.

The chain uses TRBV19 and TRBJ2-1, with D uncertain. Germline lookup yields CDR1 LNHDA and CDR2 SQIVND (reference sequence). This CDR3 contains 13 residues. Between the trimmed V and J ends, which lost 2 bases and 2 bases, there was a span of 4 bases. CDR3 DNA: TGTGCCAGTAGTATACTAGCCTACAATGAGCAGTTCTTC. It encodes CASSILAYNEQFF.

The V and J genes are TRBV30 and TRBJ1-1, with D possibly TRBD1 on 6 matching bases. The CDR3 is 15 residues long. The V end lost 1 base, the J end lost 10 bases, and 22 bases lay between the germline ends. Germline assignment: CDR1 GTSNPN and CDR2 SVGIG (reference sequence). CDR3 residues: CAWSEGVGASTPAFF. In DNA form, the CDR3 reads TGTGCCTGGAGTGAGGGTGTGGGGGCTTCCACCCCAGCTTTCTTT.

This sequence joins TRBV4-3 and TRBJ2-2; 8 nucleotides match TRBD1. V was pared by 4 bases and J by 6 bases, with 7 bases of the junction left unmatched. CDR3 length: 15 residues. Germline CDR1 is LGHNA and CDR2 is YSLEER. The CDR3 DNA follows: TGCGCCAGCAGCCGGGCACAGGGGGACTCCGGGGAGCTGTTTTTT. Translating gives CASSRAQGDSGELFF.

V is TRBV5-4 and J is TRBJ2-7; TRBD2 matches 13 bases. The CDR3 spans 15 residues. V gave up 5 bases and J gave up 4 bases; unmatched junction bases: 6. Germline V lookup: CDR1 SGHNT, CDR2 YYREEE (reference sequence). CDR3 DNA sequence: TGTGCCAGCAGTCTGGGGACTAGCGGGACTTACGAGCAGTACTTC. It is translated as CASSLGTSGTYEQYF.

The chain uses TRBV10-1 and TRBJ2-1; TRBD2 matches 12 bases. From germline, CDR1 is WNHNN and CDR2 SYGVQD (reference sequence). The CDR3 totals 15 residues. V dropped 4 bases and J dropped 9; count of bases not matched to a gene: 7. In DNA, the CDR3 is TGCGCCAGCAGTGGTCGACTAGCGGGGGTCGGTGAGCAGTTCTTC. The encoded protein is CASSGRLAGVGEQFF.

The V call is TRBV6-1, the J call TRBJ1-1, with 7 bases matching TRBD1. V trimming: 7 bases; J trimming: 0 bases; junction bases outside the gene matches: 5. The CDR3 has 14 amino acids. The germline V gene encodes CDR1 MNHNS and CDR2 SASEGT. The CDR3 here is CASTGTAVNTEAFF. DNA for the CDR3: TGTGCCAGCACGGGGACAGCCGTGAACACTGAAGCTTTCTTT.

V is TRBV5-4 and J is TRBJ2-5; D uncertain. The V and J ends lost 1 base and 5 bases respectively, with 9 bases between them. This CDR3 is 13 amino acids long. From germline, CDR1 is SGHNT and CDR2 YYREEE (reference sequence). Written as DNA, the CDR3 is TGTGCCAGCAGCTTGCCAGCCGGGGAGACCCAGTACTTC. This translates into CASSLPAGETQYF.

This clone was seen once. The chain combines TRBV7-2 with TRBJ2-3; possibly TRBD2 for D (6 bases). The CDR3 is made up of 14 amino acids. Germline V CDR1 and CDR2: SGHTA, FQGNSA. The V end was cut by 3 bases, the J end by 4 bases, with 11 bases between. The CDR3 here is CASSFDREPDTQYF. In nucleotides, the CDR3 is TGTGCCAGCAGCTTTGACCGGGAGCCAGATACGCAGTATTTT. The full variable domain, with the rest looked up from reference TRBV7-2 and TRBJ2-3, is GAGVSQSPSNKVTEKGKDVELRCDPISGHTALYWYRQSLGQGLEFLIYFQGNSAPDKSGLPSDRFSAERTGGSVSTLTIQRTQQEDSAVYLCASSFDREPDTQYFGPGTRLTVL.

The CDR3 loop is CASSVAGAPKAPDTQYF. CDR3 in DNA: TGTGCCAGCAGTGTCGCGGGGGCCCCGAAGGCCCCAGATACGCAGTATTTT. The V gene is TRBV2, the J gene TRBJ2-3, with D possibly TRBD2 on 7 matching bases. V lost 4 bases to trimming and J lost 4 bases, with 21 bases between them. This CDR3 region has 17 residues. Germline-derived CDR1 and CDR2 are SNHLY and FYNNEI.

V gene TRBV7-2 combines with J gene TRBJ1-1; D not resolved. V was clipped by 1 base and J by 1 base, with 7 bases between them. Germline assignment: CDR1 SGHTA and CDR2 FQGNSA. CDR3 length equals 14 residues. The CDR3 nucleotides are TGTGCCAGCAGCTTAGGCCCAGAGAACACTGAAGCTTTCTTT. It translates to CASSLGPENTEAFF.

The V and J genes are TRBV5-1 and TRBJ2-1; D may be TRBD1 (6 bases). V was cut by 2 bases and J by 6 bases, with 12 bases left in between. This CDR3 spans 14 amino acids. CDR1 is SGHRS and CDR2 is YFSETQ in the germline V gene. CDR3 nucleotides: TGCGCCAGCAGCTTACCAACAGGGTTCAATGAGCAGTTCTTC. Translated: CASSLPTGFNEQFF.

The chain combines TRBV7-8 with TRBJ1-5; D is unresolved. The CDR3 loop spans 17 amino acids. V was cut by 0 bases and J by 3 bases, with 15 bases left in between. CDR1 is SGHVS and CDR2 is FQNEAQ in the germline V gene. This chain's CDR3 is CASSLARFSVNNQPQHF. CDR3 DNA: TGTGCCAGCAGCTTAGCGAGGTTCTCCGTTAACAATCAGCCCCAGCATTTT.

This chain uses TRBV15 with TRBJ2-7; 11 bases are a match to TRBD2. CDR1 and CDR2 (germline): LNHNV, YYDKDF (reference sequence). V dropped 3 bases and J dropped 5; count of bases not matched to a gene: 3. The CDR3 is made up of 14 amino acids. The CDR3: CATSRGTSGNEQYF. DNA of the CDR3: TGTGCCACCAGCAGGGGGACTAGCGGCAACGAGCAGTACTTC.

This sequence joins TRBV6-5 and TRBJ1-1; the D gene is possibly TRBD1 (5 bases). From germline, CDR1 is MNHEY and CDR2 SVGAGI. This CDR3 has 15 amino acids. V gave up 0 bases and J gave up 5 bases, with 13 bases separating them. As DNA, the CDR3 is TGTGCCAGCAGTTACTCGCGGGGGGGAGGGACTGAAGCTTTCTTT. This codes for CASSYSRGGGTEAFF.

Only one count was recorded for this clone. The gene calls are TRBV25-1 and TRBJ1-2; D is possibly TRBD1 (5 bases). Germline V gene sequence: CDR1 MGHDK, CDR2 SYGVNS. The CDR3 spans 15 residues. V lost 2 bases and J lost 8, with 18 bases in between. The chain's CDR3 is CASSESGGNSIGYTF. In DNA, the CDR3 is TGTGCCAGCAGTGAAAGTGGGGGGAATTCGATCGGCTACACCTTC.

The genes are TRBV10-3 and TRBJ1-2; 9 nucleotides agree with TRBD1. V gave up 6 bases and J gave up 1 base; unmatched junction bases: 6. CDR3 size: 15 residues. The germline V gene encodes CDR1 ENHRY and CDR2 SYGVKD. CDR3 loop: CAISAKTGGNYGYTF. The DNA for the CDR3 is TGTGCCATCAGCGCGAAGACAGGGGGTAACTATGGCTACACCTTC.

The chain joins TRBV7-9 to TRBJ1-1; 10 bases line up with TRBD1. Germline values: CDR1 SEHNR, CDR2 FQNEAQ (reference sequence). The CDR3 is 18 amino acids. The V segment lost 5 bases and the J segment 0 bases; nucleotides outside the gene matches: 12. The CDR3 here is CASSLGAGTGDMNTEAFF. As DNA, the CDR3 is TGTGCCAGCAGCCTAGGGGCTGGGACAGGGGACATGAACACTGAAGCTTTCTTT.

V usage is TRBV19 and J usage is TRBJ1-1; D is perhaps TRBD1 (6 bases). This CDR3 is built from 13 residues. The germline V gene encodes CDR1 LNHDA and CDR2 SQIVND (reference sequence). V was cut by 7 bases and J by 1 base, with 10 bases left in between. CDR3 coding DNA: TGTGCCAGTAAAAGGGGGACGAACACTGAAGCTTTCTTT. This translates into CASKRGTNTEAFF.

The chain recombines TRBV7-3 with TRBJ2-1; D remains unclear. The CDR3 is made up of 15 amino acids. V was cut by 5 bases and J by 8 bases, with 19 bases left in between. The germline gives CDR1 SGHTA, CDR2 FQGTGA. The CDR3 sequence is CASSPQRRPFDEQFF. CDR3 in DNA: TGTGCCAGCAGCCCCCAACGGCGGCCCTTCGATGAGCAGTTCTTC. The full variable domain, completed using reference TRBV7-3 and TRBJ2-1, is GAGVSQTPSNKVTEKGKYVELRCDPISGHTALYWYRQSLGQGPEFLIYFQGTGAADDSGLPNDRFFAVRPEGSVSTLKIQRTERGDSAVYLCASSPQRRPFDEQFFGPGTRLTVL.

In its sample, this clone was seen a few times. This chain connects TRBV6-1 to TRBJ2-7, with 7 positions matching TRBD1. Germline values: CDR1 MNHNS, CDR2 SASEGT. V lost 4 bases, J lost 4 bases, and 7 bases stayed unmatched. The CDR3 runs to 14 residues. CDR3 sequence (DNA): TGTGCCAGCAGTGCGACAGGGCCCCTATACGAGCAGTACTTC. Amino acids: CASSATGPLYEQYF.

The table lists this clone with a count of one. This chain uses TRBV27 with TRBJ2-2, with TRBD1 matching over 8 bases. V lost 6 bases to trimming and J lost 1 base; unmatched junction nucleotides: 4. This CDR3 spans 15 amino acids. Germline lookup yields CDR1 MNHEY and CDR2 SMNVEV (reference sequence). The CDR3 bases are TGTGCCAGCAGATCGGGACAGGAGAACACCGGGGAGCTGTTTTTT. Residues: CASRSGQENTGELFF.